This T cell receptor beta chain was identified in a study of blood T cell repertoires in COVID-19. Study background: Donors in the United States, Italy and Spain gave samples during acute or convalescent COVID-19. PBMCs, B-cell-depleted T cells, or T cells were the source of the cDNA or gDNA that made up the material.

Study processing details: The authors estimated nucleated cell counts from reference gene primer amplification. Generated by immunoSEQ multiplex PCR, the TCRdb table keeps only in-frame clones and is missing some. V and J calls and clone size are copied from that table; D and trimming were computed from the DNA. The sample comprises under 85,000 clones, roughly 89% of which are singletons, and about 15% rests with the top ten. This CDR3 spans 15 amino acids. Per the germline V gene, CDR1 is LGHNA and CDR2 is YSLEER. Trimming pared 0 bases from V and 8 bases from J, leaving 16 bases between. This rearrangement joins TRBV4-3 to TRBJ1-1, with no clear D. The sample taken for sequencing was peripheral blood. The clonotype comes from a man in his sixties or seventies with active or convalescent COVID-19. The CDR3 DNA sequence: TGCGCCAGCAGCCAAGATAGCGATGGAACAGAAGAAGCTTTCTTT. Translation gives CASSQDSDGTEEAFF.